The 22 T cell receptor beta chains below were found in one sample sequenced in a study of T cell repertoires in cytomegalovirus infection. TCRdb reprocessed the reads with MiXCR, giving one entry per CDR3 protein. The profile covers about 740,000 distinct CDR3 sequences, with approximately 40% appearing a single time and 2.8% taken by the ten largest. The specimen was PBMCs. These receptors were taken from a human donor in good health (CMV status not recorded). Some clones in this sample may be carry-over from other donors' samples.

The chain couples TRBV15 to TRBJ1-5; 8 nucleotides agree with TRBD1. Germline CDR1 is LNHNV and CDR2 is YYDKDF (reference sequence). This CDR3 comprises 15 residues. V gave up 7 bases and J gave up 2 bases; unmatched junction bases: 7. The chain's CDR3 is CATTPKTGGNQPQHF. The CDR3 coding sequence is TGTGCCACCACCCCCAAGACAGGGGGCAATCAGCCCCAGCATTTT.

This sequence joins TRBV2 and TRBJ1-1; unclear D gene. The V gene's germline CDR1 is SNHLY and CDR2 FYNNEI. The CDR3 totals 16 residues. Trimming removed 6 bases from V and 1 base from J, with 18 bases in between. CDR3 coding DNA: TGTGCCAGCAGACGCCCTGGGCAGACATCGAACACTGAAGCTTTCTTT. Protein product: CASRRPGQTSNTEAFF.

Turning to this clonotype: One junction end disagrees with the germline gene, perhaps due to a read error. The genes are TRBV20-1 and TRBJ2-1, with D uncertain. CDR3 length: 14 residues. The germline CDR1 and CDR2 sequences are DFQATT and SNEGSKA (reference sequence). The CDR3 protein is CSSKAGLNFDDQFF. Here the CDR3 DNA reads TGCAGTTCTAAAGCAGGATTGAATTTCGATGATCAGTTCTTC.

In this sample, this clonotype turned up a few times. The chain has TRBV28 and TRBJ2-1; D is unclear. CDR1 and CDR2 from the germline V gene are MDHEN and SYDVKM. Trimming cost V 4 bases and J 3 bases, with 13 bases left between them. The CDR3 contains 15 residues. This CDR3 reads CASSSRHRNYNEQFF. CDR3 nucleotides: TGTGCCAGCAGTTCCCGACATCGAAACTACAATGAGCAGTTCTTC.

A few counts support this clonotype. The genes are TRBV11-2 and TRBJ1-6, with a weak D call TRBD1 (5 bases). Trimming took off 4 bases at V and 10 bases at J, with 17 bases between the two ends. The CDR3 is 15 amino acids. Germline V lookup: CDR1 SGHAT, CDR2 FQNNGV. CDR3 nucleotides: TGTGCCAGCAGCTCCTTCCCGGGGGGTCTCTCACCCCTCCACTTT. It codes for CASSSFPGGLSPLHF.

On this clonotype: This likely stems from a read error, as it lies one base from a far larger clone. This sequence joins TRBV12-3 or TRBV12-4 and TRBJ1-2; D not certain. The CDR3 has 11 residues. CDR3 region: CASSPNSGYTF. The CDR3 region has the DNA TGTGCCAGCAGCCCTAACTCTGGCTACACCTTC.

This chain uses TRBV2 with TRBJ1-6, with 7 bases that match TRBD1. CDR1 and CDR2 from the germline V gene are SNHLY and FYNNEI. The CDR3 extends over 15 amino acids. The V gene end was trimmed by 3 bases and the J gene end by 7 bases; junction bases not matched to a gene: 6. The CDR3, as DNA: TGTGCCAGCAGTGAGGTGAAGGGGGCGAATTCACCCCTCCACTTT. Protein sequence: CASSEVKGANSPLHF.

The CDR3 loop reads CASSFSQEDPGTEAFF. DNA for the CDR3: TGTGCCAGCAGTTTTTCGCAGGAAGATCCTGGCACTGAAGCTTTCTTT. The rearrangement joins TRBV28 to TRBJ1-1; no firm D call. CDR3 length: 16 residues. Germline CDR1 MDHEN, CDR2 SYDVKM. V dropped 3 bases and J dropped 4 bases, with 18 bases sitting between them.

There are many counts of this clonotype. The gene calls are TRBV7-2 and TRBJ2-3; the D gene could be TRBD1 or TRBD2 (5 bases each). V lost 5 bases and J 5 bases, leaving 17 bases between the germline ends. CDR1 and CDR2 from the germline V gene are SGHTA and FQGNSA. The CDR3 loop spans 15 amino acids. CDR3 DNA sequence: TGTGCCAGCAGCGCCGGGGCGGGCTTTGGAGATACGCAGTATTTT. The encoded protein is CASSAGAGFGDTQYF.

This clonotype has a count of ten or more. CDR3 nucleotide sequence: TGTGCCAGCAGGTCAGGGTACAATGAGCAGTTCTTC. Translating it yields CASRSGYNEQFF. This chain uses TRBV12-3 or TRBV12-4 with TRBJ2-1, with D possibly matching TRBD1 (5 bases). The CDR3 runs to 12 residues. V lost 6 bases and J 4 bases, leaving 7 bases between the germline ends.

The CDR3 here is CASRTSGRSLDTQYF. In DNA, the CDR3 is TGTGCCAGTCGGACTAGCGGGAGATCGCTAGATACGCAGTATTTT. The chain links TRBV28 to TRBJ2-3; 13 bases map to TRBD2. CDR3 size: 15 residues. Per the germline V gene, CDR1 is MDHEN and CDR2 is SYDVKM. The V segment lost 9 bases and the J segment 5 bases; nucleotides outside the gene matches: 8.

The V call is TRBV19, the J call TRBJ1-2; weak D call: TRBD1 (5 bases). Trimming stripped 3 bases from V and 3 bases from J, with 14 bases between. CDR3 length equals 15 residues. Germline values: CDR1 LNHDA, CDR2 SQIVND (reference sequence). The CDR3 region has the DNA TGTGCCAGTAGTATTCAAGCAGGGTCGGACTATGGCTACACCTTC. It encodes CASSIQAGSDYGYTF.

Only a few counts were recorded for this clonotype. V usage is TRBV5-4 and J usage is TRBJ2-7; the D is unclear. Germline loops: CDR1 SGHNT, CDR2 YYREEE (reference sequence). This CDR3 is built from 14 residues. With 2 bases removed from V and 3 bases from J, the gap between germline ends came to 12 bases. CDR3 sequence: CASSLGYRSYEQYF. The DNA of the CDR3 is TGTGCCAGCAGCTTAGGTTACAGAAGCTACGAGCAGTACTTC.

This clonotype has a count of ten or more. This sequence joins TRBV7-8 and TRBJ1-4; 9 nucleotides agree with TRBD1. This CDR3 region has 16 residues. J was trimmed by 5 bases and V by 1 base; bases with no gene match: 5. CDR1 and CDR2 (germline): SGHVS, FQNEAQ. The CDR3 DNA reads TGTGCCAGCAGCTTAGGGGGGACAGGGCTGAATGAAAAACTGTTTTTT. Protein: CASSLGGTGLNEKLFF.

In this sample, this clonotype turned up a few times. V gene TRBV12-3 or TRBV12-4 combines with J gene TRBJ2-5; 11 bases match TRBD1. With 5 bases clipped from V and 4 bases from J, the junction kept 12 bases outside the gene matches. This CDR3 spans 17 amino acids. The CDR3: CASSPRTGGASGETQYF. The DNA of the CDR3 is TGTGCCAGCAGTCCGCGGACAGGGGGCGCTTCGGGAGAGACCCAGTACTTC.

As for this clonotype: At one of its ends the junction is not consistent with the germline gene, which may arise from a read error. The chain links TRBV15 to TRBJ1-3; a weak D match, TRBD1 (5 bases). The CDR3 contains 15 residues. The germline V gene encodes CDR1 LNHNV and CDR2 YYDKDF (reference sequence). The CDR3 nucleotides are TGTGCCACCAGAAGAGAACCAGGGATCGCAAACACCATATATTTT. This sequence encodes CATRREPGIANTIYF.

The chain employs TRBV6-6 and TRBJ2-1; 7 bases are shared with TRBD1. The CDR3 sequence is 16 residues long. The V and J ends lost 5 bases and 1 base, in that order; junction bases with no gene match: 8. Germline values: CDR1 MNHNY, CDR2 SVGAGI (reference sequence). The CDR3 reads CASSLWTGISYNEQFF. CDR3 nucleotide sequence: TGTGCCAGCAGTCTTTGGACAGGAATTTCCTACAATGAGCAGTTCTTC.

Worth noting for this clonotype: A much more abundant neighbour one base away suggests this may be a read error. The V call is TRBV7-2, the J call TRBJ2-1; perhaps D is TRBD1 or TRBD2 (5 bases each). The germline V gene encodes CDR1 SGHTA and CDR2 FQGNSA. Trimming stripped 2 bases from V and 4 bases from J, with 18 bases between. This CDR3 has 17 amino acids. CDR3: CASSLRTGRTAYNEQFF. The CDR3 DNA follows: TGTGCCAGCAGCTTACGAACGGGGCGGACGGCGTACAATGAGCAGTTCTTC.

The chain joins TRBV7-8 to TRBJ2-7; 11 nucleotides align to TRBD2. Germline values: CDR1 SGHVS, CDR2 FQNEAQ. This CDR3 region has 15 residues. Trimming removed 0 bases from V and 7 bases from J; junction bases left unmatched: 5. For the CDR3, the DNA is TGTGCCAGCAGCTTAGCCGGGACTAGCGGCCGAGAGCAGTACTTC. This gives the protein CASSLAGTSGREQYF.

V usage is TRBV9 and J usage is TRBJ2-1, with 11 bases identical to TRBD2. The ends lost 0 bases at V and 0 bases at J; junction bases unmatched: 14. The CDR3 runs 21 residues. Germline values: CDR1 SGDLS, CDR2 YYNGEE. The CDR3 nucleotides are TGTGCCAGCAGCGTAGCTCCCGGGACTAGCGGCCAAATCAACTCCTACAATGAGCAGTTCTTC. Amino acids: CASSVAPGTSGQINSYNEQFF. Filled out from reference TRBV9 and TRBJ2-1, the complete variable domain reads DSGVTQTPKHLITATGQRVTLRCSPRSGDLSVYWYQQSLDQGLQFLIQYYNGEERAKGNILERFSAQQFPDLHSELNLSSLELGDSALYFCASSVAPGTSGQINSYNEQFFGPGTRLTVL.

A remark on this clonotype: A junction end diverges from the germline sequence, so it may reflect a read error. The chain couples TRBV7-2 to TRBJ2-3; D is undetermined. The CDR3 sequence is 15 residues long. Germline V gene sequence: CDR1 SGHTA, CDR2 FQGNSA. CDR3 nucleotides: TGTGACAGCAGCTTAGCAGGTCCCCCTCGGGATACGCAGTATTTT. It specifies CDSSLAGPPRDTQYF.

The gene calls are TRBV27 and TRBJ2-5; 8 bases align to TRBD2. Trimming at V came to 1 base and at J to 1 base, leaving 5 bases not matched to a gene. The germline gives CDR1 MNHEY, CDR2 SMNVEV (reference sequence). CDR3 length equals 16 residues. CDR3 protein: CASSLWGGGFQETQYF. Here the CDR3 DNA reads TGTGCCAGCAGTTTATGGGGCGGGGGGTTCCAAGAGACCCAGTACTTC.